Sequencing of this T cell receptor beta chain was carried out in a study of spatial heterogeneity in lung cancer. Turning to the study itself: Raw reads showed each unique TCR and UMI combination turning up more than ten times on average.

The library protocol tagged each TCR cDNA with a unique molecular identifier. MiXCR, applied by TCRdb to the 5' RACE reads, yields one record per CDR3 protein. The table shows more than 10,000 distinct CDR3 sequences, with roughly 5% occurring only once. Time point meaning: sample taken at primary tumor resection. The sequenced material consisted of unsorted whole RNA from tumor, nontumor lung or frozen PBMC. The donors, roughly 70 patients with untreated early-stage non-small cell lung cancer, provided the samples. This clonotype has at least ten counts. A library prepared for alpha chains yielded this beta chain as an off-target read; its size is of little meaning. The material was lung tumor tissue, obtained at surgery. This TCR was recovered from a human donor with early-stage non-small cell lung cancer.

In nucleotides, the CDR3 is TGTGCCAGCAGCTTAGTTTACGGGAGCACAGATACGCAGTATTTT. Its protein is CASSLVYGSTDTQYF. The gene calls are TRBV7-2 and TRBJ2-3; no clear D. The CDR3 loop spans 15 amino acids. Germline V gene lookup returns CDR1 SGHTA and CDR2 FQGNSA. Trimming removed 1 base from V and 0 bases from J, with 8 bases in between. The entire variable domain, with the rest obtained from reference TRBV7-2 and TRBJ2-3, is as follows: GAGVSQSPSNKVTEKGKDVELRCDPISGHTALYWYRQSLGQGLEFLIYFQGNSAPDKSGLPSDRFSAERTGGSVSTLTIQRTQQEDSAVYLCASSLVYGSTDTQYFGPGTRLTVL.